This section outlines one T cell receptor beta chain sequence together with its context. The antigen is unknown. This table comes from immunoSEQ multiplex PCR, and its TCRdb copy is limited to in-frame clones, with some not included. The sample yields tens of thousands of clones, about nine tenths seen once. Control subjects, colonoscoped for suspected IBD, had macroscopically and histologically normal endoscopy. Trimming cost V 6 bases and J 5 bases; bases outside gene matches: 10. This CDR3 has 15 amino acids. Per the germline V gene, CDR1 is SGDLS and CDR2 is YYNGEE. This record comes from a study of pediatric ulcerative colitis. Whole-study findings and limits: Blood-rectal clonal overlap within each person was significantly higher in ulcerative colitis patients than controls.

Sequenced: blood. This chain links TRBV9 with TRBJ2-1; TRBD2 matches at 8 bases. This TCR was sampled from a boy between 5 and 17 years old who was a control in a study of pediatric ulcerative colitis. The CDR3 DNA is TGTGCCAGCACCCAGGGGCTAGCGGGTAACAATGAGCAGTTCTTC. Residues: CASTQGLAGNNEQFF.